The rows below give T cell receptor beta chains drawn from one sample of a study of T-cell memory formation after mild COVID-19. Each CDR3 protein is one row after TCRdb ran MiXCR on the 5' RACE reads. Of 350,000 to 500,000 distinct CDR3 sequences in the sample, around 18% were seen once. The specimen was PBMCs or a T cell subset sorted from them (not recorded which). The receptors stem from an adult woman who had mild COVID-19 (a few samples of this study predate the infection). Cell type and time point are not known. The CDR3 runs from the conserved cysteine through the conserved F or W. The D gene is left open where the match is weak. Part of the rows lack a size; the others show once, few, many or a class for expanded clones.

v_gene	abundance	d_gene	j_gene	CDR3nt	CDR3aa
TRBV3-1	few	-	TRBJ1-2	TGTGCCAGCAGCTCATACCGGACGGTAGCTAACTATGGCTACACCTTC	CASSSYRTVANYGYTF
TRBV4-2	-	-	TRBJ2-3	TGTGCCAGCAGCCGGCTTATTAGCACAGATACGCAGTATTTT	CASSRLISTDTQYF
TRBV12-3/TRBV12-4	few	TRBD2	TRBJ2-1	TGTGCCAGCGAGCAACGTACCGGGAGGACCAGCCAGCATGAGCAGTTCTTC	CASEQRTGRTSQHEQFF
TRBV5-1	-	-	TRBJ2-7	TGCGCCAGCAGCTTAGTTCGGGGGCAGGAGCAGTACTTC	CASSLVRGQEQYF
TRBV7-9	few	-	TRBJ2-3	TGTGCCAGCAGCGGATTTAGCACAGATACGCAGTATTTT	CASSGFSTDTQYF
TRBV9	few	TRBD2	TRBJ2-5	TGTGCCAGCAGCGTAGATAGCGGGAGAGGAGAGACCCAGTACTTC	CASSVDSGRGETQYF
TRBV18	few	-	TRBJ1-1	TGTGCCAGCTCACCCAGGGGAGAAGCTTTCTTT	CASSPRGEAFF
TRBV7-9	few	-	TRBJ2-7	TGTGCCAGCAGCCAGATGGATCTGATCTTAGACAATTACGAGCAGTACTTC	CASSQMDLILDNYEQYF
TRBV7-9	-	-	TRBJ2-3	TGTGCCAGCAGCTTAAGTTCCGTCGCAGATACGCAGTATTTT	CASSLSSVADTQYF
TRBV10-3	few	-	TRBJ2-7	TGTGCCATCAGTGAGTCGACCAACAGGAAGGAAAGGCAGTACTTC	CAISESTNRKERQYF